The 16 T cell receptor beta chains below were found in one sample sequenced in a study of blood T cell repertoires in COVID-19. This table comes from immunoSEQ multiplex PCR, and its TCRdb copy is limited to in-frame clones, with some not included. The table shows more than 85,000 clones, with roughly 83% occurring only once. Source material: peripheral blood. These receptors all stem from a woman aged 55-70 years with acute or convalescent COVID-19.

This rearrangement joins TRBV4-1 to TRBJ1-3; D possibly corresponds to TRBD1 (6 bases). Germline CDR1 reads MGHRA; CDR2 reads YSYEKL. The CDR3 spans 17 residues. V shed 2 bases and J shed 3 bases, with 17 bases lying between them. The CDR3 loop reads CASSQSPGGLFGNTIYF. The CDR3 DNA is TGCGCCAGCAGCCAATCCCCGGGGGGGCTATTTGGAAACACCATATATTTT.

The J gene is TRBJ1-2, the V gene TRBV3-1 (or the pseudogene TRBV3-2); tentatively, D is TRBD1 (5 bases). The V gene's germline CDR1 is LGHDT and CDR2 YNNKEL (reference sequence). The CDR3 runs 14 residues. V was cut by 4 bases and J by 0 bases, with 9 bases left in between. CDR3 in amino acids: CASSPQGSNYGYTF. The CDR3 region has the DNA TGTGCCAGCAGCCCTCAGGGCTCTAACTATGGCTACACCTTC.

The rearrangement joins TRBV5-1 to TRBJ1-3; a possible D gene is TRBD1 (5 bases). CDR1 is SGHRS, CDR2 YFSETQ, per germline. The CDR3 extends over 16 amino acids. Trimming shortened V by 2 bases and J by 0 bases, and 12 bases separated the two germline ends. The chain's CDR3 is CASSFTGLSSGNTIYF. CDR3 nucleotides: TGCGCCAGCAGCTTCACAGGTCTCTCCTCTGGAAACACCATATATTTT.

The chain joins TRBV7-2 to TRBJ2-1; TRBD1 matches 8 bases. Germline V CDR1 and CDR2: SGHTA, FQGNSA. CDR3 length: 14 amino acids. The junction had 5 bases not matched to a gene; V was cut back by 4 bases and J by 6 bases. CDR3 protein: CASSSGQGGNEQFF. In DNA, the CDR3 is TGTGCCAGCAGCTCTGGACAGGGAGGCAATGAGCAGTTCTTC. Supplemented by reference TRBV7-2 and TRBJ2-1, the full variable domain reads GAGVSQSPSNKVTEKGKDVELRCDPISGHTALYWYRQSLGQGLEFLIYFQGNSAPDKSGLPSDRFSAERTGGSVSTLTIQRTQQEDSAVYLCASSSGQGGNEQFFGPGTRLTVL.

V and J are TRBV18 and TRBJ2-1; 8 bases match TRBD2. This CDR3 region has 16 residues. Trimming cost V 4 bases and J 0 bases; bases outside gene matches: 5. Germline loops: CDR1 KGHSH, CDR2 LQKENI. The CDR3 protein is CASSRPGTSSYNEQFF. The CDR3 DNA reads TGTGCCAGCTCACGACCCGGGACTAGCTCCTACAATGAGCAGTTCTTC.

The chain carries TRBV11-3 and TRBJ1-6; D remains unclear. Per the germline V gene, CDR1 is SGHNT and CDR2 is YENEEA. The CDR3 is 13 residues long. Between the trimmed V and J ends, which lost 0 bases and 7 bases, there was a span of 4 bases. The CDR3 DNA reads as TGTGCCAGCAGCTTAGATCAGAATTCACCCCTCCACTTT. Encoded protein: CASSLDQNSPLHF.

V usage is TRBV29-1 and J usage is TRBJ2-7, with D hard to call. V was trimmed by 3 bases and J by 0 bases, leaving 9 bases between them. Germline V gene sequence: CDR1 SQVTM, CDR2 ANQGSEA. This CDR3 spans 13 amino acids. CDR3 residues: CSVDGRASYEQYF. Here the CDR3 DNA reads TGCAGCGTTGACGGTAGAGCCTCCTACGAGCAGTACTTC.

The chain couples TRBV9 to TRBJ2-1, with 9 bases fitting TRBD2. Germline V gene sequence: CDR1 SGDLS, CDR2 YYNGEE. The CDR3 is 17 residues long. V shed 1 base, J shed 4 bases, and the junction held 9 bases outside the gene matches. CDR3 nucleotides: TGTGCCAGCAGCGTAACCCCGGCGGCGGGGGGGTACAATGAGCAGTTCTTC. Protein sequence: CASSVTPAAGGYNEQFF.

V and J are TRBV12-5 and TRBJ2-7; D is perhaps TRBD1 (6 bases). CDR3 length: 14 residues. The germline V gene has CDR1 LGHNT and CDR2 FRNRAP. The germline V and J ends were trimmed by 5 bases and 7 bases, with 18 bases remaining between them. The CDR3 nucleotides are TGTGCTAGTGGTCTTACAGAGGGGGTGGGGGAGCAGTACTTC. As protein: CASGLTEGVGEQYF.

J is TRBJ1-2 and V is TRBV7-9; tentative D call: TRBD1 (6 bases). V lost 5 bases, J lost 7 bases, and 20 bases lay in between. The CDR3 spans 15 residues. The germline V gene has CDR1 SEHNR and CDR2 FQNEAQ (reference sequence). The CDR3 protein is CASSGPGTGKVGYTF. The CDR3 DNA reads TGTGCCAGCAGCGGCCCCGGAACAGGGAAGGTTGGCTACACCTTC.

The gene calls are TRBV19 and TRBJ1-2; TRBD1 matches 7 bases. The ends lost 7 bases at V and 4 bases at J; junction bases unmatched: 3. Germline V gene data show CDR1 as LNHDA and CDR2 as SQIVND (reference sequence). The CDR3 has 12 amino acids. The CDR3 sequence: CASTRTGYGYTF. Written as DNA, the CDR3 is TGTGCCAGTACCCGGACAGGCTATGGCTACACCTTC.

V gene TRBV5-5 combines with J gene TRBJ1-1; perhaps TRBD1 as D (5 bases). CDR1 is SGHKS and CDR2 is YYEKEE in the germline V gene (reference sequence). Trimming stripped 4 bases from V and 2 bases from J, with 18 bases between. This CDR3 region has 16 residues. CDR3 nucleotides: TGTGCCAGCAGCCCAATTGACAGTCTTTCAAACACTGAAGCTTTCTTT. Protein product: CASSPIDSLSNTEAFF. Complete variable domain (other parts from reference TRBV5-5 and TRBJ1-1): DAGVTQSPTHLIKTRGQQVTLRCSPISGHKSVSWYQQVLGQGPQFIFQYYEKEERGRGNFPDRFSARQFPNYSSELNVNALLLGDSALYLCASSPIDSLSNTEAFFGQGTRLTVV.

The chain joins TRBV28 to TRBJ2-5; 11 nucleotides line up with TRBD1. The V gene end was trimmed by 8 bases and the J gene end by 1 base; junction bases not matched to a gene: 15. Germline CDR1 is MDHEN and CDR2 is SYDVKM. The CDR3 loop spans 18 amino acids. CDR3 in DNA: TGTGCCAGCTTCCGAAGGGGGACAGGGGGTACGCTCCAAGAGACCCAGTACTTC. Protein: CASFRRGTGGTLQETQYF.

Written as DNA, the CDR3 is TGCGCCAGCAGCCCGACCCAGGAGGGGAGGACTGGCTACACCTTC. Encoded protein: CASSPTQEGRTGYTF. This chain connects TRBV4-1 to TRBJ1-2; the D gene is possibly TRBD1 (5 bases). The CDR3 is made up of 15 amino acids. Germline V gene data show CDR1 as MGHRA and CDR2 as YSYEKL. V lost 4 bases and J 7 bases, leaving 19 bases between the germline ends.

This clone was found once. V is TRBV3-1 (or the pseudogene TRBV3-2) and J is TRBJ1-6; possibly TRBD1 for D (6 bases). Germline V gene data show CDR1 as LGHDT and CDR2 as YNNKEL (reference sequence). The CDR3 totals 12 residues. V shed 1 base and J shed 17 bases, with 12 bases lying between them. CDR3 protein: CASSQGGQGIHF. The CDR3 DNA is TGTGCCAGCAGCCAAGGGGGACAAGGAATCCACTTT.

This chain connects TRBV6-5 to TRBJ1-5; D is undetermined. Trimming shortened V by 0 bases and J by 1 base, and 7 bases separated the two germline ends. The CDR3 runs to 15 residues. In germline, CDR1 is MNHEY, CDR2 SVGAGI. Here the CDR3 reads CASSYSKASNQPQHF. DNA for the CDR3: TGTGCCAGCAGTTACTCGAAAGCGAGCAATCAGCCCCAGCATTTT.